The 14 T cell receptor beta chains below were found in one sample sequenced in a study of response to subunit inactivated influenza vaccine. TCRdb re-analysed the RT-PCR reads in MiXCR, keeping a single row per CDR3 protein. The data show 150,000 to 200,000 distinct CDR3 sequences, approximately 12% seen once. A further study also used this sample, focusing on T cells expressing NK-cell markers. That source notes: Researchers built TCR beta cDNA using 5'RACE template switching with UMIs.

Specimen: CD8+ T cells sorted from PBMCs, collected 11 to 12 days after vaccination. All receptors derive from a man in his fifties or sixties who received an inactivated influenza vaccine.

This clonotype showed up just a few times. The V call is TRBV6-2 or TRBV6-3, the J call TRBJ2-7; D not certain. Trimming took off 2 bases at V and 0 bases at J, with 11 bases between the two ends. Germline V CDR1 and CDR2: MNHEY, SVGEGT. The CDR3 covers 15 residues. CDR3 DNA: TGTGCCAGCAGTTACAATTCTGCCTACTCCTACGAGCAGTACTTC. Amino acids: CASSYNSAYSYEQYF.

This clonotype showed up many times. This chain connects TRBV9 to TRBJ2-3, with D possibly called TRBD1 or TRBD2 (5 bases each). Germline lookup yields CDR1 SGDLS and CDR2 YYNGEE. The CDR3 is 14 residues long. The ends were cut back, 3 bases at V and 4 bases at J, with 12 bases in the middle. The CDR3, as DNA: TGTGCCAGCAGCGGTCGGGACGGCCCAGATACGCAGTATTTT. Amino acids: CASSGRDGPDTQYF.

The chain has TRBV28 and TRBJ2-2; possibly TRBD1 for D (7 bases). The CDR3 is made up of 17 amino acids. Germline CDR1 reads MDHEN; CDR2 reads SYDVKM. V lost 5 bases and J 4 bases, leaving 20 bases between the germline ends. The CDR3 sequence is CASSPLGVQGGTGELFF. The CDR3 bases are TGTGCCAGCAGTCCCCTTGGGGTCCAGGGGGGCACCGGGGAGCTGTTTTTT.

The CDR3 sequence: CASSHQPLSLHF. The CDR3 DNA follows: TGTGCCAGCAGCCATCAGCCTTTATCCCTCCACTTT. The gene calls are TRBV4-2 and TRBJ1-6, with D unresolved. The V gene lost 3 bases and the J gene lost 14 bases, with 11 bases spanning the gap. CDR3 length: 12 residues. Germline V lookup: CDR1 LGHNA, CDR2 YNFKEQ.

The V gene is TRBV5-1, the J gene TRBJ1-2; unclear D gene. CDR1 and CDR2 (germline): SGHRS, YFSETQ. V was trimmed by 4 bases and J by 2 bases, leaving 15 bases between them. This CDR3 is 15 amino acids long. The CDR3 DNA reads TGCGCCAGCAGCGACCCAGAAGTTTTCAACTATGGCTACACCTTC. Its translation: CASSDPEVFNYGYTF.

The gene calls are TRBV29-1 and TRBJ1-1, with D tentatively TRBD1 (5 bases). The CDR3 loop spans 13 amino acids. Trimming removed 3 bases from V and 0 bases from J, with 8 bases in between. Germline loops: CDR1 SQVTM, CDR2 ANQGSEA. The CDR3 sequence: CSVEAGMNTEAFF. The CDR3 nucleotides are TGCAGCGTTGAGGCAGGGATGAACACTGAAGCTTTCTTT. Full variable domain (missing parts from reference TRBV29-1 and TRBJ1-1): SAVISQKPSRDICQRGTSLTIQCQVDSQVTMMFWYRQQPGQSLTLIATANQGSEATYESGFVIDKFPISRPNLTFSTLTVSNMSPEDSSIYLCSVEAGMNTEAFFGQGTRLTVV.

V and J are TRBV12-3 or TRBV12-4 and TRBJ2-5, with 8 bases fitting TRBD1. V lost 2 bases and J lost 1; bases outside the gene matches: 12. This CDR3 has 18 amino acids. CDR3 bases: TGTGCCAGCAGTTTAATTCCCCTCGGACAGGGCATCCAAGAGACCCAGTACTTC. It encodes CASSLIPLGQGIQETQYF.

This clonotype was detected a few times. This chain connects TRBV9 to TRBJ2-5; 12 nucleotides agree with TRBD2. The CDR3 has 17 residues. Germline assignment: CDR1 SGDLS and CDR2 YYNGEE. Unmatched junction bases numbered 5, after V lost 0 bases and J lost 2 bases. CDR3 nucleotide sequence: TGTGCCAGCAGCGTAGGGGTTGGGACTAGCGGGCAAGAGACCCAGTACTTC. Translating gives CASSVGVGTSGQETQYF.

About this clonotype: A much larger clone lies a single base off, so this may be a read error. The chain is built from TRBV7-9 and TRBJ1-2; D not certain. Germline-derived CDR1 and CDR2 are SEHNR and FQNEAQ (reference sequence). This CDR3 comprises 11 residues. V was pared by 5 bases and J by 3 bases, with 4 bases between. In DNA, the CDR3 is TGTGCCAGCAGCACCGACTATGGCTACACCTTC. Translated, it gives CASSTDYGYTF.

This clonotype appeared a few times. The rearrangement joins TRBV6-5 to TRBJ1-5; no clear D. The CDR3 runs to 14 residues. Trimming pared 0 bases from V and 6 bases from J, leaving 9 bases between. Germline CDR1 is MNHEY and CDR2 is SVGAGI. Here the CDR3 reads CASSYSDSGQPQHF. The CDR3 DNA sequence: TGTGCCAGCAGTTACTCGGATAGTGGTCAGCCCCAGCATTTT.

In this sample, this clonotype turned up a few times. V usage is TRBV3-1 and J usage is TRBJ2-7, with a possible D match to TRBD2 (5 bases). CDR1 and CDR2 from the germline V gene are LGHDT and YNNKEL (reference sequence). The CDR3 consists of 14 residues. Trimming took 1 base from V and 2 from J, leaving 9 bases between them. CDR3 DNA sequence: TGTGCCAGCAGCCAAGGAGCGGTAACCTACGAGCAGTACTTC. Protein product: CASSQGAVTYEQYF.

This clonotype was seen more than once but under ten times. V gene TRBV6-1 combines with J gene TRBJ2-7, with TRBD2 matching 11 bases. Per germline, CDR1 MNHNS and CDR2 SASEGT. Unmatched junction bases numbered 6, after V lost 7 bases and J lost 1 base. The CDR3 totals 15 residues. For the CDR3, the DNA is TGTGCCAGCACCGCCGGGACTAGCGGTTCCTACGAGCAGTACTTC. Translation gives CASTAGTSGSYEQYF.

This clonotype was seen only a few times. The chain carries TRBV29-1 and TRBJ2-2; TRBD2 matches 7 bases. Per germline, CDR1 SQVTM and CDR2 ANQGSEA. This CDR3 comprises 14 residues. Losses at the gene ends were 4 bases for V and 1 base for J; bases not matched to a gene: 3. The CDR3 DNA sequence: TGCAGCGTTGCGCCTAGCGGGAACACCGGGGAGCTGTTTTTT. Translated: CSVAPSGNTGELFF.

This clonotype has more than one count but fewer than ten. V is TRBV29-1 and J is TRBJ2-5; D is undetermined. The CDR3 is 13 residues long. Looked up from germline, CDR1 is SQVTM and CDR2 is ANQGSEA. Trimming cost V 7 bases and J 1 base, with 13 bases left between them. CDR3 loop: CSAEAVLQETQYF. The CDR3 nucleotides are TGCAGCGCCGAGGCGGTGCTCCAAGAGACCCAGTACTTC.